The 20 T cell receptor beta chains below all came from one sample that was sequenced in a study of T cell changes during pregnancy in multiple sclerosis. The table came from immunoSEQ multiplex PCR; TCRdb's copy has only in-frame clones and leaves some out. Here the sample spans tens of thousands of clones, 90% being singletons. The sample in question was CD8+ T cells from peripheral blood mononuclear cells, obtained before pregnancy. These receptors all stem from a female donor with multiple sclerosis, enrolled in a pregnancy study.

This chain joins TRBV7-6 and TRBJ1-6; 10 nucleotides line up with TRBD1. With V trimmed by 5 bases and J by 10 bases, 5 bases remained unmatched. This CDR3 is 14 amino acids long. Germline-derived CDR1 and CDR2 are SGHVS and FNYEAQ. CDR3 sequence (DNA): TGTGCCAGCAGCCCGACAGGGGGCACCTCACCCCTCCACTTT. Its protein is CASSPTGGTSPLHF.

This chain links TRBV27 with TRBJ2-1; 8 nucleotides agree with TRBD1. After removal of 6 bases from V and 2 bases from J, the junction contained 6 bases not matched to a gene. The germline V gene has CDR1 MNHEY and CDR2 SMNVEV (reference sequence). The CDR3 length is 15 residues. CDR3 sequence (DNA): TGTGCCAGCAGAAACGGACAGGGAACCTACAATGAGCAGTTCTTC. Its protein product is CASRNGQGTYNEQFF.

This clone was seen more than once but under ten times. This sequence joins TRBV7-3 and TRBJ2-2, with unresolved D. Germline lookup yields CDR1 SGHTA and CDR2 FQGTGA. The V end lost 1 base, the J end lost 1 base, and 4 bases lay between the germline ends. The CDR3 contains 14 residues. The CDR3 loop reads CASSLILNTGELFF. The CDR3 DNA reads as TGTGCCAGCAGCTTAATCCTGAACACCGGGGAGCTGTTTTTT.

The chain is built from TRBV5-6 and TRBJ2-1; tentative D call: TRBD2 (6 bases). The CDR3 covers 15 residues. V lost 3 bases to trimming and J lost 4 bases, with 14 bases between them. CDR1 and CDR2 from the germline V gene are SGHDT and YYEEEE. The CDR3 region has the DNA TGTGCCAGCAGCTCGGGAGAGGGTTGGTACAATGAGCAGTTCTTC. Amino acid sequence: CASSSGEGWYNEQFF.

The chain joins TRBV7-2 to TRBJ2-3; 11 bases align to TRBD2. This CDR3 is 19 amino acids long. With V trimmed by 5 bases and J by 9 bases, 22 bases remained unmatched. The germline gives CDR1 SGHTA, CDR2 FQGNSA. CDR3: CASSLRLAGGPGLGGTQYF. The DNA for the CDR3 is TGTGCCAGCAGCCTGAGATTAGCGGGAGGGCCCGGGTTGGGGGGGACGCAGTATTTT.

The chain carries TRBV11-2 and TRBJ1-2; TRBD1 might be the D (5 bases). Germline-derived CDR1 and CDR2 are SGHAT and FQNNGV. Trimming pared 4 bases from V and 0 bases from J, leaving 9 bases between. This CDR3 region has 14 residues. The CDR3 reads CASSSRASNYGYTF. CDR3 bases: TGTGCCAGCAGCTCCAGGGCCTCTAACTATGGCTACACCTTC.

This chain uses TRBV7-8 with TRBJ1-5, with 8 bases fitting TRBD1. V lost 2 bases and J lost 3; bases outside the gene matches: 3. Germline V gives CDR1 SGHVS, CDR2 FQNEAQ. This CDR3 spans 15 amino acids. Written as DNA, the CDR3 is TGTGCCAGCAGCTTATACCAGGGGGCCAATCAGCCCCAGCATTTT. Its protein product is CASSLYQGANQPQHF.

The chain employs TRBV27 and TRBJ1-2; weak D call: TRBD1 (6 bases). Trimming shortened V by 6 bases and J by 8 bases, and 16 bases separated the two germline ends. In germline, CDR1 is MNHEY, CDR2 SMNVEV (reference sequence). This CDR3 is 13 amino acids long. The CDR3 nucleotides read TGTGCCAGCAGAACCACAGGGCTCTGGGGCTACACCTTC. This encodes CASRTTGLWGYTF.

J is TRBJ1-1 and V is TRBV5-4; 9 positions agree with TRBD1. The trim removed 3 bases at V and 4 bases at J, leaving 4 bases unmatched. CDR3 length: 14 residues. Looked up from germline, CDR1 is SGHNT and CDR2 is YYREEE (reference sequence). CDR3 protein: CASSYGTGTTEAFF. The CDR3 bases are TGTGCCAGCAGCTATGGGACAGGGACCACTGAAGCTTTCTTT.

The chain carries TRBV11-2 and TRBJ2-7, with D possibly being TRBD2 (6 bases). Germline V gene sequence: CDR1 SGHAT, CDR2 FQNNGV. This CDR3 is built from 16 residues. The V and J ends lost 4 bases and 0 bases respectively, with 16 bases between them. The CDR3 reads CASSSWDGGSSYEQYF. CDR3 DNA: TGTGCCAGCAGCTCGTGGGACGGGGGAAGCTCCTACGAGCAGTACTTC.

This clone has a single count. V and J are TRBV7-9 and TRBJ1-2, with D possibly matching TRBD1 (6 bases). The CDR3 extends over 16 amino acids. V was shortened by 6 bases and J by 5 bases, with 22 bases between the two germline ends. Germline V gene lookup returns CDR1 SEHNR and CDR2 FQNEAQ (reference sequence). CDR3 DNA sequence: TGTGCCAGCAGTCGGTCGGTATTCGGGGGGGCGTATGGCTACACCTTC. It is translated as CASSRSVFGGAYGYTF.

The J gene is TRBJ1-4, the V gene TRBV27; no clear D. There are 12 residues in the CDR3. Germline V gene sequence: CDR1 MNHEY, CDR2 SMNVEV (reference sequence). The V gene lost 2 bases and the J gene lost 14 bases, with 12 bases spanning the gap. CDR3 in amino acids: CASSLNQRHLFF. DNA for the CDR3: TGTGCCAGCAGTTTAAACCAGCGGCATCTGTTTTTT.

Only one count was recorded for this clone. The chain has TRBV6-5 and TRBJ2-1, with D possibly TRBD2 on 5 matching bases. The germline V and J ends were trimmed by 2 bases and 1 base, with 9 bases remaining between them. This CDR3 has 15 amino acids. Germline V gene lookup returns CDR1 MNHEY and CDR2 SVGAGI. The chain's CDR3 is CASSYEGLSYNEQFF. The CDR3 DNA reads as TGTGCCAGCAGTTACGAGGGCCTATCCTACAATGAGCAGTTCTTC.

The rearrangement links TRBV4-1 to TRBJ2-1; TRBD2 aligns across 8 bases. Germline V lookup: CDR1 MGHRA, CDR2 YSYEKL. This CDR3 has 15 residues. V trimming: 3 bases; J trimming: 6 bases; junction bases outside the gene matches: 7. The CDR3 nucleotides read TGCGCCAGCAGCCATCCAGCGGGAGAGGGCAATGAGCAGTTCTTC. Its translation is CASSHPAGEGNEQFF.

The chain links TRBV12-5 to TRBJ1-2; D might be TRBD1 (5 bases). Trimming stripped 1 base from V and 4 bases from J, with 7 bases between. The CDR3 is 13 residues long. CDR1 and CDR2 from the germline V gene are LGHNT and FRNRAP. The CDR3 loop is CASGLGGLYGYTF. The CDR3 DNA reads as TGTGCTAGTGGTTTGGGGGGCCTCTATGGCTACACCTTC. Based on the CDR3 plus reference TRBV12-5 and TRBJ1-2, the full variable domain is DARVTQTPRHKVTEMGQEVTMRCQPILGHNTVFWYRQTMMQGLELLAYFRNRAPLDDSGMPKDRFSAEMPDATLATLKIQPSEPRDSAVYFCASGLGGLYGYTFGSGTRLTVV.

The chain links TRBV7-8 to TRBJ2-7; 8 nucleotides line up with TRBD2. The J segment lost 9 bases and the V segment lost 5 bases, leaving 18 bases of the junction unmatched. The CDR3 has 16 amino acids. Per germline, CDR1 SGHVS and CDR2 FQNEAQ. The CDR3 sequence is CASSLERAGGPRGQYF. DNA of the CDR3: TGTGCCAGCAGCCTAGAGAGGGCGGGAGGACCCAGGGGGCAGTACTTC.

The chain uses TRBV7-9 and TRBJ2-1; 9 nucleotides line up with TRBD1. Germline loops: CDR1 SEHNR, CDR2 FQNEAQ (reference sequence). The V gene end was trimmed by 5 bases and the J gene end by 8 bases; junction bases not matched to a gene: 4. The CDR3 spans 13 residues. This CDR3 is CASSLGQGDEQFF. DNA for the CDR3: TGTGCCAGCAGCCTGGGACAGGGTGATGAGCAGTTCTTC.

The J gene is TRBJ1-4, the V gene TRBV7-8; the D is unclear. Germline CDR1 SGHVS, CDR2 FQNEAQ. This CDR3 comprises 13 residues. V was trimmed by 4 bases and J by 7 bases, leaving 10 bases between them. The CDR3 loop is CASSYEGSEKLFF. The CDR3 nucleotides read TGTGCCAGCAGCTATGAAGGGAGTGAAAAACTGTTTTTT.

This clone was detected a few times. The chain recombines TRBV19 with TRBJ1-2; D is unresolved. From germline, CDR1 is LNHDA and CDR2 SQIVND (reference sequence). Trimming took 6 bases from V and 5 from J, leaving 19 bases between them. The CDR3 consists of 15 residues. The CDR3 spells CASRREAVPRYGYTF. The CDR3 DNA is TGTGCCAGTAGGCGGGAGGCAGTTCCCCGGTATGGCTACACCTTC.

The CDR3 DNA reads TGTGCCAGCAGTTACGGCGACAGGGGGAACACTGAAGCTTTCTTT. Residues: CASSYGDRGNTEAFF. The genes are TRBV6-5 and TRBJ1-1; 8 bases are a match to TRBD1. The CDR3 totals 15 residues. The germline CDR1 and CDR2 sequences are MNHEY and SVGAGI. V dropped 2 bases and J dropped 1; count of bases not matched to a gene: 3.